The 30 T cell receptor beta chains below come from one sample, sequenced in a study of shared clonotypes between healthy human individuals. The assay was immunoSEQ multiplex PCR, and TCRdb's table has in-frame clones only and misses some. The top ten clones hold nearly 0.065% of a sample with under 600,000 clones, about 96% of them seen once. The sequencing input was naive CD4+ T cells sorted from blood. Documented subset: CD45RA+ positively selected. These receptor sequences come from a woman under 40 in good health.

The CDR3 reads CASSLDAVGVSYEQYF. CDR3 in DNA: TGCGCCAGCAGCTTGGACGCGGTCGGGGTCTCCTACGAGCAGTACTTC. The chain uses TRBV5-1 and TRBJ2-7; perhaps TRBD2 as D (5 bases). The CDR3 covers 16 residues. Germline-derived CDR1 and CDR2 are SGHRS and YFSETQ. V was cut by 0 bases and J by 0 bases, with 13 bases left in between.

Comment on this clone: Distinct nucleotide sequences in the sample also encode this CDR3. The V call is TRBV28, the J call TRBJ1-1, with 7 bases lining up with TRBD1. This CDR3 is built from 14 residues. From germline, CDR1 is MDHEN and CDR2 SYDVKM. The V and J ends lost 4 bases and 1 base, in that order; junction bases with no gene match: 3. CDR3 sequence (DNA): TGTGCCAGCAGTTCGGGACAGCCGAACACTGAAGCTTTCTTT. Protein product: CASSSGQPNTEAFF.

The chain is built from TRBV5-4 and TRBJ1-1; 7 nucleotides line up with TRBD1. This CDR3 has 14 residues. In germline, CDR1 is SGHNT, CDR2 YYREEE (reference sequence). The junction had 6 bases not matched to a gene; V was cut back by 4 bases and J by 3 bases. The CDR3 loop is CASSVQGRDTEAFF. The CDR3 nucleotides are TGTGCCAGCAGCGTACAGGGGAGGGACACTGAAGCTTTCTTT.

The sample holds one count of this clone. The chain carries TRBV2 and TRBJ1-1; 7 bases map to TRBD1. J was trimmed by 4 bases and V by 5 bases; bases with no gene match: 7. Germline lookup yields CDR1 SNHLY and CDR2 FYNNEI. The CDR3 contains 14 residues. CDR3 protein: CASSSTGESTEAFF. The CDR3 DNA sequence: TGTGCCAGCAGTTCAACAGGGGAAAGCACTGAAGCTTTCTTT.

The rearrangement uses TRBV6-1 and TRBJ2-2, with D possibly being TRBD2 (7 bases). Trimming removed 6 bases from V and 3 bases from J, with 11 bases in between. The CDR3 loop spans 14 amino acids. The germline V gene has CDR1 MNHNS and CDR2 SASEGT. The CDR3 is CASRGRGDTGELFF. The CDR3, as DNA: TGTGCCAGCAGGGGGAGGGGGGACACCGGGGAGCTGTTTTTT.

A single count supports this clone. The rearrangement links TRBV7-2 to TRBJ2-1; TRBD2 is a possible D gene (6 bases). V gave up 5 bases and J gave up 9 bases, with 20 bases separating them. This CDR3 is built from 15 residues. CDR1 and CDR2 (germline): SGHTA, FQGNSA. The CDR3 loop reads CASSLGLPFSGEQFF. CDR3 nucleotide sequence: TGTGCCAGCAGCCTGGGACTTCCCTTTAGTGGTGAGCAGTTCTTC.

The V gene is TRBV9, the J gene TRBJ1-1, with TRBD1 matching over 7 bases. This CDR3 comprises 14 residues. CDR1 is SGDLS, CDR2 YYNGEE, per germline. Losses at the gene ends were 5 bases for V and 1 base for J; bases not matched to a gene: 5. The chain's CDR3 is CASSKDRPNTEAFF. In nucleotides, the CDR3 is TGTGCCAGCAGTAAGGACAGGCCGAACACTGAAGCTTTCTTT.

This chain links TRBV28 with TRBJ2-1, with a possible D match to TRBD2 (6 bases). This CDR3 contains 15 residues. Germline values: CDR1 MDHEN, CDR2 SYDVKM. Trimming cost V 4 bases and J 6 bases, with 16 bases left between them. DNA for the CDR3: TGTGCCAGCAGTTATAGGCGCGTGGGGGGCAATGAGCAGTTCTTC. Protein sequence: CASSYRRVGGNEQFF.

This clone showed up just once. This chain uses TRBV29-1 with TRBJ2-5; perhaps TRBD2 as D (5 bases). Trimming left V 4 bases short and J 5 bases short, with 14 bases between. The CDR3 totals 13 residues. Germline CDR1 SQVTM, CDR2 ANQGSEA. CDR3 residues: CSVGEGSGETQYF. CDR3 coding DNA: TGCAGCGTTGGCGAGGGCTCGGGGGAGACCCAGTACTTC. Supplemented by reference TRBV29-1 and TRBJ2-5, the full variable domain reads SAVISQKPSRDICQRGTSLTIQCQVDSQVTMMFWYRQQPGQSLTLIATANQGSEATYESGFVIDKFPISRPNLTFSTLTVSNMSPEDSSIYLCSVGEGSGETQYFGPGTRLLVL.

V is TRBV2 and J is TRBJ2-5; the D is unclear. The CDR3 is 13 residues long. Trimming cost V 7 bases and J 0 bases, with 9 bases left between them. CDR1 is SNHLY, CDR2 FYNNEI, per germline. CDR3 in amino acids: CASIWAYQETQYF. For the CDR3, the DNA is TGTGCCAGCATTTGGGCGTACCAAGAGACCCAGTACTTC.

This clone came up a few times. This rearrangement joins TRBV30 to TRBJ1-2; D remains ambiguous. The CDR3 runs 12 residues. Trimming cost V 0 bases and J 8 bases, with 10 bases left between them. Germline V CDR1 and CDR2: GTSNPN, SVGIG (reference sequence). CDR3 in DNA: TGTGCCTGGAGTGTACGAGGAGTCGGCTACACCTTC. It codes for CAWSVRGVGYTF.

This clone showed up just once. This chain connects TRBV5-8 to TRBJ2-3; D is possibly TRBD1 (5 bases). This CDR3 has 15 residues. Trimming pared 6 bases from V and 2 bases from J, leaving 16 bases between. Per the germline V gene, CDR1 is SGHTS and CDR2 is YDEGEE. The DNA of the CDR3 is TGTGCCAGCACCCCAGGGTTTTCGACCACAGATACGCAGTATTTT. Translated: CASTPGFSTTDTQYF. The whole variable domain, remainder taken from reference TRBV5-8 and TRBJ2-3, is EAGVTQSPTHLIKTRGQQATLRCSPISGHTSVYWYQQALGLGLQFLLWYDEGEERNRGNFPPRFSGRQFPNYSSELNVNALELEDSALYLCASTPGFSTTDTQYFGPGTRLTVL.

The rearrangement uses TRBV4-1 and TRBJ2-7; no firm D call. Germline CDR1 reads MGHRA; CDR2 reads YSYEKL. Trimming took off 1 base at V and 2 bases at J, with 12 bases between the two ends. The CDR3 is 15 amino acids. For the CDR3, the DNA is TGCGCCAGCAGCCAAGGCGCGCAGGCCACCTACGAGCAGTACTTC. Encoded protein: CASSQGAQATYEQYF.

This chain links TRBV5-1 with TRBJ2-7; 9 positions match TRBD1. The CDR3 is made up of 15 amino acids. The V gene end was trimmed by 4 bases and the J gene end by 13 bases; junction bases not matched to a gene: 18. Germline CDR1 and CDR2: SGHRS and YFSETQ. The CDR3 region is CASSHGQGHLFGSYF. CDR3 bases: TGCGCCAGCAGCCATGGACAGGGGCATCTGTTCGGGTCCTACTTC.

V usage is TRBV5-1 and J usage is TRBJ2-1; 7 bases align to TRBD2. V was pared by 0 bases and J by 2 bases, with 2 bases of the junction left unmatched. CDR3 length: 15 amino acids. CDR1 and CDR2 (germline): SGHRS, YFSETQ. This chain's CDR3 is CASSLDTSAYNEQFF. For the CDR3, the DNA is TGCGCCAGCAGCTTGGATACTAGCGCCTACAATGAGCAGTTCTTC.

The rearrangement links TRBV29-1 to TRBJ1-2; D unclear. The V and J ends lost 4 bases and 2 bases respectively, with 23 bases between them. The CDR3 loop spans 17 amino acids. In germline, CDR1 is SQVTM, CDR2 ANQGSEA. The CDR3 nucleotides read TGCAGCGTTGTTCCCGACCCCGGCACAGCCGTGAACTATGGCTACACCTTC. Its protein is CSVVPDPGTAVNYGYTF.

With regard to this clone: Other DNA sequences in this sample translate to the same CDR3. The CDR3 nucleotides read TGTGCCAGCTCACCAGCTAGCGGCAGTAGAGATACGCAGTATTTT. Its protein product is CASSPASGSRDTQYF. The chain recombines TRBV18 with TRBJ2-3, with TRBD2 matching over 7 bases. The V gene's germline CDR1 is KGHSH and CDR2 LQKENI. V trimming: 2 bases; J trimming: 5 bases; junction bases outside the gene matches: 7. The length of the CDR3 is 15 residues.

This clone has only one observation. The CDR3 here is CASSQSFGYSYNEQFF. CDR3 in DNA: TGTGCCAGCAGCCAATCGTTTGGATACTCCTACAATGAGCAGTTCTTC. This chain connects TRBV4-2 to TRBJ2-1, with D unclear. Germline V gene lookup returns CDR1 LGHNA and CDR2 YNFKEQ. V was pared by 2 bases and J by 0 bases, with 11 bases between. The CDR3 is 16 residues long.

The gene calls are TRBV4-1 and TRBJ2-1, with 11 bases lining up with TRBD2. V trimming: 0 bases; J trimming: 6 bases; junction bases outside the gene matches: 16. This CDR3 is built from 20 residues. CDR1 and CDR2 from the germline V gene are MGHRA and YSYEKL. The CDR3 loop reads CASSQEARLAGGGIGNEQFF. CDR3 coding DNA: TGCGCCAGCAGCCAAGAAGCCAGGCTAGCGGGGGGAGGGATAGGCAATGAGCAGTTCTTC.

This clone came up once. This rearrangement joins TRBV10-1 to TRBJ2-1; 7 bases are a match to TRBD2. Trimming took 0 bases from V and 2 from J; bases not matched to a gene: 4. The CDR3 covers 16 residues. Germline V gene lookup returns CDR1 WNHNN and CDR2 SYGVQD (reference sequence). In DNA form, the CDR3 reads TGCGCCAGCAGTGAGTCGTCCGGGAGGCCCTACAATGAGCAGTTCTTC. Translating gives CASSESSGRPYNEQFF.

This chain connects TRBV6-8 to TRBJ1-2, with no clear D. The CDR3 spans 17 residues. CDR1 is MNHGY, CDR2 SAAAGT, per germline. Trimming took off 7 bases at V and 6 bases at J, with 27 bases between the two ends. The chain's CDR3 is CASNTPKAAERWNGYTF. As DNA, the CDR3 is TGTGCCAGCAATACTCCGAAGGCGGCGGAGAGGTGGAATGGCTACACCTTC.

The V and J genes are TRBV5-1 and TRBJ1-1; 7 bases align to TRBD1. J was trimmed by 7 bases and V by 0 bases; bases with no gene match: 3. Per germline, CDR1 SGHRS and CDR2 YFSETQ. The CDR3 length is 13 residues. CDR3 in amino acids: CASSLGDSLEAFF. The DNA for the CDR3 is TGCGCCAGCAGCTTGGGGGACAGCCTTGAAGCTTTCTTT. The full variable domain, rest sourced from reference TRBV5-1 and TRBJ1-1, is KAGVTQTPRYLIKTRGQQVTLSCSPISGHRSVSWYQQTPGQGLQFLFEYFSETQRNKGNFPGRFSGRQFSNSRSEMNVSTLELGDSALYLCASSLGDSLEAFFGQGTRLTVV.

This sequence joins TRBV11-2 and TRBJ2-7; 9 bases fit TRBD2. Germline CDR1 SGHAT, CDR2 FQNNGV. The ends lost 0 bases at V and 7 bases at J; junction bases unmatched: 1. There are 13 residues in the CDR3. CDR3 amino acids: CASSLDAGGEQYF. As DNA, the CDR3 is TGTGCCAGCAGCTTAGATGCGGGGGGGGAGCAGTACTTC.

The J gene is TRBJ2-3, the V gene TRBV25-1, with 8 bases identical to TRBD2. J lost 0 bases, V lost 4 bases, and 3 bases had no gene match. Germline-derived CDR1 and CDR2 are MGHDK and SYGVNS. This CDR3 region has 15 residues. This CDR3 reads CASSVIAGSTDTQYF. The CDR3 nucleotides read TGTGCCAGCAGTGTTATAGCGGGGAGCACAGATACGCAGTATTTT. The full variable domain, completed using reference TRBV25-1 and TRBJ2-3, is EADIYQTPRYLVIGTGKKITLECSQTMGHDKMYWYQQDPGMELHLIHYSYGVNSTEKGDLSSESTVSRIRTEHFPLTLESARPSHTSQYLCASSVIAGSTDTQYFGPGTRLTVL.

CDR3 nucleotide sequence: TGTGCCAGCAGTGACAGCATTAACTATGGCTACACCTTC. It specifies CASSDSINYGYTF. The rearrangement uses TRBV6-1 and TRBJ1-2; D unresolved. Trimming pared 3 bases from V and 1 base from J, leaving 6 bases between. CDR3 length: 13 residues. Per the germline V gene, CDR1 is MNHNS and CDR2 is SASEGT.

The V gene is TRBV6-5, the J gene TRBJ2-2; possibly TRBD1 for D (7 bases). CDR3 size: 13 residues. Looked up from germline, CDR1 is MNHEY and CDR2 is SVGAGI. Trimming pared 10 bases from V and 3 bases from J, leaving 12 bases between. The CDR3 reads CATAGQHTGELFF. The CDR3 nucleotides are TGTGCCACCGCGGGACAGCACACCGGGGAGCTGTTTTTT.

This rearrangement joins TRBV25-1 to TRBJ2-2; D is uncertain. Looked up from germline, CDR1 is MGHDK and CDR2 is SYGVNS. Trimming left V 5 bases short and J 13 bases short, with 17 bases between. The CDR3 consists of 13 residues. The CDR3 here is CASSSTTGRTLFF. The CDR3 nucleotides are TGTGCCAGCAGTAGTACTACGGGCAGGACGCTGTTTTTT.

The CDR3 reads CASSHDALATDTQYF. DNA of the CDR3: TGCGCCAGCAGTCACGATGCGCTTGCCACAGATACGCAGTATTTT. V is TRBV10-1 and J is TRBJ2-3; D gene uncertain. V lost 5 bases to trimming and J lost 2 bases, with 14 bases between them. This CDR3 contains 15 residues. Germline V gene lookup returns CDR1 WNHNN and CDR2 SYGVQD (reference sequence).

The rearrangement links TRBV19 to TRBJ2-2; D uncertain. The germline V and J ends were trimmed by 7 bases and 0 bases, with 12 bases remaining between them. Germline CDR1 reads LNHDA; CDR2 reads SQIVND (reference sequence). The CDR3 runs to 15 residues. CDR3: CASTSYATNTGELFF. CDR3 coding DNA: TGTGCCAGTACTTCGTACGCCACGAACACCGGGGAGCTGTTTTTT.

As DNA, the CDR3 is TGTGCCAGCAGGCCGGGGACAGATACGCAGTATTTT. It translates to CASRPGTDTQYF. This rearrangement joins TRBV2 to TRBJ2-3; TRBD2 is a possible D gene (5 bases). The CDR3 loop spans 12 amino acids. V lost 6 bases to trimming and J lost 3 bases, with 7 bases between them. Germline V gene data show CDR1 as SNHLY and CDR2 as FYNNEI.